A selection of T cell receptor beta chains follows, all from one sample in a study of cytomegalovirus exposure and HLA in healthy donors. This table comes from immunoSEQ multiplex PCR, and its TCRdb copy is limited to in-frame clones, with some not included. The sample comprises about 140,000 clones, about four fifths of which are singletons, and 4% to 5% rests with the top ten. Sequenced material: PBMCs. The receptor set was obtained from a man between 40 and 49 years old in good health and CMV-seropositive. CDR3s include the opening cysteine and the closing phenylalanine or tryptophan. Fields, in order: clone size, D gene, V gene, J gene, CDR3 protein, CDR3 DNA. A D gene is named only where the DNA matches it firmly. Size values are once, few and many counts, or a class for expanded clones, and some rows have none.

clone size: NA; D gene: TRBD1; V gene: TRBV7-9; J gene: TRBJ1-2; CDR3 protein: CSSSSTGGANYGYTF; CDR3 DNA: TGTTCCAGCAGCTCAACAGGGGGAGCTAACTATGGCTACACCTTC
clone size: once; D gene: NA; V gene: TRBV4-2; J gene: TRBJ2-3; CDR3 protein: CASSQEVLATDTQYF; CDR3 DNA: TGTGCCAGCAGCCAAGAAGTACTAGCCACAGATACGCAGTATTTT
clone size: NA; D gene: TRBD2; V gene: TRBV5-4; J gene: TRBJ2-3; CDR3 protein: CASSPRGGSTDTQYF; CDR3 DNA: TGTGCCAGCAGCCCCCGCGGGGGATCCACAGATACGCAGTATTTT
clone size: few; D gene: NA; V gene: TRBV5-1; J gene: TRBJ1-4; CDR3 protein: CASSRGVGGNGEKLFF; CDR3 DNA: TGCGCCAGCAGCAGGGGAGTTGGAGGGAATGGCGAAAAACTGTTTTTT
clone size: NA; D gene: TRBD1; V gene: TRBV2; J gene: TRBJ1-2; CDR3 protein: CASRNRGNYGYTF; CDR3 DNA: TGTGCCAGCAGAAACAGGGGTAACTATGGCTACACCTTC
clone size: NA; D gene: NA; V gene: TRBV5-1; J gene: TRBJ2-1; CDR3 protein: CASSLTNNEQFF; CDR3 DNA: TGCGCCAGCAGCTTGACAAACAATGAGCAGTTCTTC
clone size: NA; D gene: NA; V gene: TRBV20-1; J gene: TRBJ2-1; CDR3 protein: CSANQPAGQFF; CDR3 DNA: TGCAGTGCCAATCAACCCGCGGGGCAGTTCTTC
clone size: NA; D gene: NA; V gene: TRBV5-1; J gene: TRBJ1-2; CDR3 protein: CASSSGGGSYGYTF; CDR3 DNA: TGCGCCAGCAGCTCGGGAGGGGGGAGCTATGGCTACACCTTC
clone size: NA; D gene: NA; V gene: TRBV10-3; J gene: TRBJ2-7; CDR3 protein: CAISNSGAYEQYF; CDR3 DNA: TGTGCCATCAGTAATAGCGGAGCCTACGAGCAGTACTTC
clone size: NA; D gene: NA; V gene: TRBV6-5; J gene: TRBJ2-2; CDR3 protein: CASSYSQGNTGELFF; CDR3 DNA: TGTGCCAGCAGTTACTCGCAGGGGAACACCGGGGAGCTGTTTTTT
clone size: NA; D gene: NA; V gene: TRBV14; J gene: TRBJ1-4; CDR3 protein: CASRQGGLGEKLFF; CDR3 DNA: TGTGCCAGCAGACAAGGAGGGCTGGGCGAAAAACTGTTTTTT
clone size: NA; D gene: TRBD1; V gene: TRBV4-1; J gene: TRBJ1-1; CDR3 protein: CASSPREGAKNTEAFF; CDR3 DNA: TGCGCCAGCAGCCCCCGGGAGGGGGCGAAGAACACTGAAGCTTTCTTT
clone size: once; D gene: NA; V gene: TRBV2; J gene: TRBJ1-4; CDR3 protein: CASSWDIGNEKLFF; CDR3 DNA: TGTGCCAGCTCATGGGACATCGGTAATGAAAAACTGTTTTTT
clone size: NA; D gene: NA; V gene: TRBV7-3; J gene: TRBJ2-7; CDR3 protein: CASSVAVSYEQYF; CDR3 DNA: TGTGCCAGCAGCGTGGCAGTAAGCTACGAGCAGTACTTC
clone size: NA; D gene: NA; V gene: TRBV5-1; J gene: TRBJ1-4; CDR3 protein: CASSLGVTRNEKLFF; CDR3 DNA: TGCGCCAGCAGCTTGGGAGTTACGAGGAACGAAAAACTGTTTTTT
clone size: few; D gene: TRBD1; V gene: TRBV6-5; J gene: TRBJ2-2; CDR3 protein: CASNEGATGELFF; CDR3 DNA: TGTGCCAGCAACGAGGGGGCGACCGGGGAGCTGTTTTTT
clone size: once; D gene: NA; V gene: TRBV7-9; J gene: TRBJ2-3; CDR3 protein: CASSRGGRFDTQYF; CDR3 DNA: TGTGCCAGCAGCCGTGGGGGGAGATTCGATACGCAGTATTTT
clone size: once; D gene: TRBD1; V gene: TRBV7-9; J gene: TRBJ1-2; CDR3 protein: CASSAEGQGTIWAF; CDR3 DNA: TGTGCCAGCAGCGCCGAGGGACAGGGGACGATATGGGCCTTC
clone size: NA; D gene: NA; V gene: TRBV6-1; J gene: TRBJ2-2; CDR3 protein: CASKDTPTLTGELFF; CDR3 DNA: TGTGCCAGCAAAGACACCCCCACGCTCACCGGGGAGCTGTTTTTT
clone size: NA; D gene: NA; V gene: TRBV5-1; J gene: TRBJ2-2; CDR3 protein: CASMQVLNTGELFF; CDR3 DNA: TGCGCCAGCATGCAGGTATTGAACACCGGGGAGCTGTTTTTT
clone size: once; D gene: NA; V gene: TRBV15; J gene: TRBJ1-1; CDR3 protein: CATSRLKNTEAFF; CDR3 DNA: TGTGCCACCAGCAGACTAAAGAACACTGAAGCTTTCTTT
clone size: NA; D gene: NA; V gene: TRBV14; J gene: TRBJ1-2; CDR3 protein: CASSQRHTPLLNYGYTF; CDR3 DNA: TGTGCCAGCAGCCAACGACATACACCCTTGCTGAACTATGGCTACACCTTC
clone size: few; D gene: NA; V gene: TRBV10-3; J gene: TRBJ2-1; CDR3 protein: CASSHGPPGSSYNEQFF; CDR3 DNA: TGTGCCAGCAGCCACGGCCCCCCCGGGAGCTCCTACAATGAGCAGTTCTTC
clone size: NA; D gene: TRBD2; V gene: TRBV5-6; J gene: TRBJ2-7; CDR3 protein: CASSLFASGRGPSSYEQYF; CDR3 DNA: TGTGCCAGCAGCTTGTTTGCTAGCGGGAGAGGTCCCAGCTCCTACGAGCAGTACTTC
clone size: NA; D gene: NA; V gene: TRBV11-2; J gene: TRBJ2-3; CDR3 protein: CASSLVPSSRFTDTQYF; CDR3 DNA: TGTGCCAGCAGCTTAGTACCGAGTAGCCGGTTCACAGATACGCAGTATTTT
clone size: few; D gene: TRBD1; V gene: TRBV7-9; J gene: TRBJ1-5; CDR3 protein: CASSGTGAGQPQHF; CDR3 DNA: TGTGCCAGCAGCGGTACAGGGGCAGGTCAGCCCCAGCATTTT
clone size: NA; D gene: NA; V gene: TRBV9; J gene: TRBJ1-3; CDR3 protein: CASSVGRRDLSSGNTIYF; CDR3 DNA: TGTGCCAGCAGCGTAGGTAGGAGGGATCTCAGCTCTGGAAACACCATATATTTT
clone size: NA; D gene: TRBD2; V gene: TRBV14; J gene: TRBJ2-2; CDR3 protein: CASSQGLAGLYTGELFF; CDR3 DNA: TGTGCCAGCAGCCAGGGGCTAGCGGGGCTTTACACCGGGGAGCTGTTTTTT
clone size: NA; D gene: NA; V gene: TRBV6-5; J gene: TRBJ1-6; CDR3 protein: CASSYNGQFANSPLHF; CDR3 DNA: TGTGCCAGCAGTTACAATGGACAGTTCGCAAATTCACCCCTCCACTTT
clone size: NA; D gene: NA; V gene: TRBV29-1; J gene: TRBJ1-2; CDR3 protein: CSVGQSNYGYTF; CDR3 DNA: TGCAGCGTTGGACAGAGCAACTATGGCTACACCTTC
clone size: NA; D gene: NA; V gene: TRBV11-3; J gene: TRBJ2-7; CDR3 protein: CASSLGTQPEYEQYF; CDR3 DNA: TGTGCCAGCAGCTTGGGGACACAGCCAGAATACGAGCAGTACTTC
clone size: once; D gene: NA; V gene: TRBV9; J gene: TRBJ2-3; CDR3 protein: CASSVSGGTDTQYF; CDR3 DNA: TGTGCCAGCAGCGTATCGGGAGGCACAGATACGCAGTATTTT
clone size: NA; D gene: NA; V gene: TRBV7-9; J gene: TRBJ1-1; CDR3 protein: CASSLRTVNTEAFF; CDR3 DNA: TGTGCCAGCAGCTTAAGAACGGTGAACACTGAAGCTTTCTTT
clone size: NA; D gene: NA; V gene: TRBV6-6; J gene: TRBJ2-7; CDR3 protein: CASSDSPPSSEQYF; CDR3 DNA: TGTGCCAGCAGTGACAGTCCTCCCTCCTCCGAGCAGTACTTC
clone size: NA; D gene: NA; V gene: TRBV29-1; J gene: TRBJ1-2; CDR3 protein: CSVISQGTTHGYTF; CDR3 DNA: TGCAGCGTTATTTCACAGGGTACGACGCATGGCTACACCTTC
clone size: few; D gene: TRBD1; V gene: TRBV7-2; J gene: TRBJ1-5; CDR3 protein: CASSYRDRDHLWQSAQHF; CDR3 DNA: TGTGCCAGCAGCTACCGGGACAGGGATCATCTCTGGCAATCAGCCCAGCATTTT
clone size: NA; D gene: TRBD2; V gene: TRBV7-2; J gene: TRBJ2-3; CDR3 protein: CASSSTSGSRYTQYF; CDR3 DNA: TGTGCCAGCAGCTCGACTAGCGGGAGTCGGTATACGCAGTATTTT
clone size: few; D gene: TRBD2; V gene: TRBV6-1; J gene: TRBJ2-7; CDR3 protein: CASTSGGSSYEQYF; CDR3 DNA: TGTGCCAGCACCTCGGGGGGGTCCTCCTACGAGCAGTACTTC
clone size: once; D gene: TRBD2; V gene: TRBV9; J gene: TRBJ2-1; CDR3 protein: CASSPRASGRYNEQFF; CDR3 DNA: TGTGCCAGCAGCCCCCGGGCTAGCGGGAGATACAATGAGCAGTTCTTC
clone size: NA; D gene: TRBD2; V gene: TRBV7-9; J gene: TRBJ2-1; CDR3 protein: CASSLAGGVEQFF; CDR3 DNA: TGTGCCAGCAGTTTAGCGGGAGGGGTTGAGCAGTTCTTC
clone size: few; D gene: TRBD2; V gene: TRBV10-3; J gene: TRBJ2-1; CDR3 protein: CAISRGRASGNEQFF; CDR3 DNA: TGTGCCATCAGCAGAGGGAGGGCCTCGGGGAATGAGCAGTTCTTC
clone size: NA; D gene: NA; V gene: TRBV19; J gene: TRBJ2-3; CDR3 protein: CASSIRRPRITGSDSTDTQYF; CDR3 DNA: TGTGCCAGTAGTATTCGCCGTCCACGAATTACAGGGTCAGATAGCACAGATACGCAGTATTTT
clone size: NA; D gene: NA; V gene: TRBV27; J gene: TRBJ2-1; CDR3 protein: CASSPSRGNNEQFF; CDR3 DNA: TGTGCCAGCAGTCCGTCCAGGGGTAACAATGAGCAGTTCTTC
clone size: NA; D gene: TRBD1; V gene: TRBV10-3; J gene: TRBJ2-2; CDR3 protein: CAVGQYTGELFF; CDR3 DNA: TGTGCCGTGGGACAGTACACCGGGGAGCTGTTTTTT
clone size: NA; D gene: TRBD1; V gene: TRBV6-5; J gene: TRBJ1-3; CDR3 protein: CASRPQGTGNTIYF; CDR3 DNA: TGTGCCAGCAGGCCACAGGGGACTGGAAACACCATATATTTT
clone size: NA; D gene: NA; V gene: TRBV27; J gene: TRBJ2-5; CDR3 protein: CASSIGRALQETQYF; CDR3 DNA: TGTGCCAGCAGTATAGGCAGGGCACTCCAAGAGACCCAGTACTTC
clone size: once; D gene: NA; V gene: TRBV9; J gene: TRBJ2-6; CDR3 protein: CASSADISGANVLTF; CDR3 DNA: TGTGCCAGCAGCGCGGACATCTCCGGGGCCAACGTCCTGACTTTC
clone size: once; D gene: NA; V gene: TRBV7-2; J gene: TRBJ1-1; CDR3 protein: CASRIETGNTEAFF; CDR3 DNA: TGTGCCAGCAGGATTGAGACAGGGAACACTGAAGCTTTCTTT
clone size: NA; D gene: NA; V gene: TRBV27; J gene: TRBJ2-5; CDR3 protein: CASSLAGETQYF; CDR3 DNA: TGTGCCAGCAGTTTAGCGGGGGAGACCCAGTACTTC
clone size: NA; D gene: NA; V gene: TRBV18; J gene: TRBJ2-7; CDR3 protein: CASSSISRRGLIYEQYF; CDR3 DNA: TGTGCCAGCTCCTCTATTAGCCGGCGGGGGCTGATCTACGAGCAGTACTTC
clone size: NA; D gene: NA; V gene: TRBV2; J gene: TRBJ2-7; CDR3 protein: CASTPQGYEQYF; CDR3 DNA: TGTGCCAGCACCCCGCAGGGGTACGAGCAGTACTTC
clone size: few; D gene: NA; V gene: TRBV5-1; J gene: TRBJ1-5; CDR3 protein: CASSLVPLQGGSSQPQHF; CDR3 DNA: TGCGCCAGCAGCTTGGTTCCCCTACAGGGAGGGAGTAGTCAGCCCCAGCATTTT
clone size: NA; D gene: TRBD1; V gene: TRBV6-4; J gene: TRBJ1-5; CDR3 protein: CASSDSTIGQGFQPQHF; CDR3 DNA: TGTGCCAGCAGTGACTCGACGATCGGACAGGGTTTTCAGCCCCAGCATTTT
clone size: NA; D gene: NA; V gene: TRBV7-7; J gene: TRBJ1-4; CDR3 protein: CAIGGDEKLFF; CDR3 DNA: TGTGCCATCGGGGGGGATGAAAAACTGTTTTTT
clone size: NA; D gene: TRBD1; V gene: TRBV27; J gene: TRBJ2-5; CDR3 protein: CASRVYRGETQYF; CDR3 DNA: TGTGCCAGCAGAGTATACAGGGGCGAGACCCAGTACTTC
clone size: NA; D gene: NA; V gene: TRBV11-3; J gene: TRBJ1-2; CDR3 protein: CASSLVPTAYGYTF; CDR3 DNA: TGTGCCAGCAGCTTAGTACCGACAGCCTATGGCTACACCTTC